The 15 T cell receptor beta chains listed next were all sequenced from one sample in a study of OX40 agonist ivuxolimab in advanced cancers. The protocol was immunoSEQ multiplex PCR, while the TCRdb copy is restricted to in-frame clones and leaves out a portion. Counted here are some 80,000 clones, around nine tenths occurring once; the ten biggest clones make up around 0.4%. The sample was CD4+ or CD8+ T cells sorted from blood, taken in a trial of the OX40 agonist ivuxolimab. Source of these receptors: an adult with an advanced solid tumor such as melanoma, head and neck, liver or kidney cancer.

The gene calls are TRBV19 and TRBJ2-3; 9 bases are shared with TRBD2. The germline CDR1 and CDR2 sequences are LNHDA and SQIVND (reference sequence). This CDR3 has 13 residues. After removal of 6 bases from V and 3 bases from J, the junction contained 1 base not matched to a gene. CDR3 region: CASRTSGTDTQYF. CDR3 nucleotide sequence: TGTGCCAGTAGGACTAGCGGAACAGATACGCAGTATTTT.

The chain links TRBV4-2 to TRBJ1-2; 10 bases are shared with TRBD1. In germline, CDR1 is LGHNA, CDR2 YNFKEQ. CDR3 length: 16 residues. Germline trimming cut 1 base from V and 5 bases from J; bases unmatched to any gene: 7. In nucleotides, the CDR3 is TGTGCCAGCAGCCAAGCTTCCGGGACAGGGGCTTATGGCTACACCTTC. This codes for CASSQASGTGAYGYTF.

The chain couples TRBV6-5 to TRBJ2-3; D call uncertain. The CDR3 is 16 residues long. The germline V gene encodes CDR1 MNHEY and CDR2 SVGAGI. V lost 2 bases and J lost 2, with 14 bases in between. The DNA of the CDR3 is TGTGCCAGCAGTTACGGCTCTAGTGGTTTCACAGATACGCAGTATTTT. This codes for CASSYGSSGFTDTQYF.

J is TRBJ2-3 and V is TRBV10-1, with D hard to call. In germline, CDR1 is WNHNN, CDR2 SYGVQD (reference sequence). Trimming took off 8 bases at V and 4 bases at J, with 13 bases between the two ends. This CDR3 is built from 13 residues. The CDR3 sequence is CASGVQGSDTQYF. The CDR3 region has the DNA TGCGCCAGCGGAGTCCAAGGGTCAGATACGCAGTATTTT.

CDR3 coding DNA: TGTGCCAGCAGCGGCGGATATCAGGGGGCCCAGCATTTT. It codes for CASSGGYQGAQHF. The chain has TRBV7-9 and TRBJ1-5, with TRBD1 matching 7 bases. The CDR3 contains 13 residues. Unmatched junction bases numbered 9, after V lost 5 bases and J lost 11 bases. Germline V gives CDR1 SEHNR, CDR2 FQNEAQ (reference sequence).

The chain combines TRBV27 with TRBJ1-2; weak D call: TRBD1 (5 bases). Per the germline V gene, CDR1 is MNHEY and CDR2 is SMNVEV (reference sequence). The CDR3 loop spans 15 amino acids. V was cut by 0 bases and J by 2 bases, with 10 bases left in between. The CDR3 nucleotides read TGTGCCAGCAGTTTATCCGGAGGGGCGAACTATGGCTACACCTTC. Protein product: CASSLSGGANYGYTF.

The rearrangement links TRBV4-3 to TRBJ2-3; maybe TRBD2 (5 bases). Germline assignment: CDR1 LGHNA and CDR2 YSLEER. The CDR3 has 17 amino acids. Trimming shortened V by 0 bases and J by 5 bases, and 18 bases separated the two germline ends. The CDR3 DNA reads TGCGCCAGCAGCCAAGAGGGGTCGGGAAGGGCGGGAGATACGCAGTATTTT. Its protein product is CASSQEGSGRAGDTQYF.

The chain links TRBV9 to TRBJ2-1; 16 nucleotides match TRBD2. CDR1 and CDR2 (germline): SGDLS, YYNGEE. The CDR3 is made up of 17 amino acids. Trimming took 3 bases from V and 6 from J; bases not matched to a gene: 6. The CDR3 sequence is CASSEGTSGRALNEQFF. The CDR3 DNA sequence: TGTGCCAGCAGCGAAGGGACTAGCGGGAGGGCCCTCAATGAGCAGTTCTTC.

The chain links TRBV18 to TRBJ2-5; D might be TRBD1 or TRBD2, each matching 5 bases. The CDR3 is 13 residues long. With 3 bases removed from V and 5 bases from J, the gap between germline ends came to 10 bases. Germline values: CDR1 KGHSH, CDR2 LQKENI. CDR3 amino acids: CASSPFEGETQYF. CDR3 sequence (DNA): TGTGCCAGCTCACCGTTTGAGGGGGAGACCCAGTACTTC.

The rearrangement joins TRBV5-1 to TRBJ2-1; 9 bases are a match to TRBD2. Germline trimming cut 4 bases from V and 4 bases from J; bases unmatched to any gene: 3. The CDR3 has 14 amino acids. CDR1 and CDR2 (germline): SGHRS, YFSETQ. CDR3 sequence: CASSGREGYNEQFF. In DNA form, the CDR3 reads TGCGCCAGCAGCGGGCGGGAGGGGTACAATGAGCAGTTCTTC.

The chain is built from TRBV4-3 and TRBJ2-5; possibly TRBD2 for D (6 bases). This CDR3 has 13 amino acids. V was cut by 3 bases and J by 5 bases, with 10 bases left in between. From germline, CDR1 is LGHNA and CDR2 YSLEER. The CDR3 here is CASSQGDFETQYF. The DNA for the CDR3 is TGCGCCAGCAGCCAGGGGGACTTCGAGACCCAGTACTTC.

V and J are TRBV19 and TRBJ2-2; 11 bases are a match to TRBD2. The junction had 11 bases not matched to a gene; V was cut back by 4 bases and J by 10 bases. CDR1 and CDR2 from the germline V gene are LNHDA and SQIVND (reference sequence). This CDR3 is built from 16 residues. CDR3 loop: CASSTLGLAAGQELFF. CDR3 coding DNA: TGTGCCAGTAGTACGTTGGGACTAGCGGCCGGACAGGAGCTGTTTTTT.

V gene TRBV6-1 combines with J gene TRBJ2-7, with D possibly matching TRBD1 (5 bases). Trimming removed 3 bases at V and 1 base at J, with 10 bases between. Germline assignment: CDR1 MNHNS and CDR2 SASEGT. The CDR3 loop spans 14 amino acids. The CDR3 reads CASSDQGRSYEQYF. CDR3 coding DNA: TGTGCCAGCAGTGATCAGGGTCGGTCCTACGAGCAGTACTTC.

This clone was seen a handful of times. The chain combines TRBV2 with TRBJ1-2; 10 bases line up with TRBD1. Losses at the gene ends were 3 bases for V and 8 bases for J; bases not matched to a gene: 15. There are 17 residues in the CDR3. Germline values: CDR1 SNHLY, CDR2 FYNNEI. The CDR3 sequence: CASSDRIIGTGARGYTF. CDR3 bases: TGTGCCAGCAGTGATCGGATTATTGGGACAGGGGCCCGAGGCTACACCTTC.

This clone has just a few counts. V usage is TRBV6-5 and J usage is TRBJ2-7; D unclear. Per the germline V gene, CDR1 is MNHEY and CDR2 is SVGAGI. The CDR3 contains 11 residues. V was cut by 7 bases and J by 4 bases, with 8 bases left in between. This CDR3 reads CASMKQYEQYF. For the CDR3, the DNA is TGTGCCAGCATGAAACAGTACGAGCAGTACTTC.